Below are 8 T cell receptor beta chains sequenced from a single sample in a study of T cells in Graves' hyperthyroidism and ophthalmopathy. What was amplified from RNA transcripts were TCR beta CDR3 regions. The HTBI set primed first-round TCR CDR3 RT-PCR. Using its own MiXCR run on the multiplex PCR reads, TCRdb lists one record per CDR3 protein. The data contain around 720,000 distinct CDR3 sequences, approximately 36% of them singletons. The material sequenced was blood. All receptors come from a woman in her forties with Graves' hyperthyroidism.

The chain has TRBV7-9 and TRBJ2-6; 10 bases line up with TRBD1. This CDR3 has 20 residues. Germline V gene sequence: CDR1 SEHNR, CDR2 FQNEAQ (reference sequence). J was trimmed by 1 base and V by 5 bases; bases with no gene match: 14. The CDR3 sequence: CASSTVLWGTGASGANVLTF. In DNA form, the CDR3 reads TGTGCCAGCAGCACCGTTTTGTGGGGGACAGGGGCATCTGGGGCCAACGTCCTGACTTTC. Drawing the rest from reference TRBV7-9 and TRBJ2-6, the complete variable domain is DTGVSQNPRHKITKRGQNVTFRCDPISEHNRLYWYRQTLGQGPEFLTYFQNEAQLEKSRLLSDRFSAERPKGSFSTLEIQRTEQGDSAMYLCASSTVLWGTGASGANVLTFGAGSRLTVL.

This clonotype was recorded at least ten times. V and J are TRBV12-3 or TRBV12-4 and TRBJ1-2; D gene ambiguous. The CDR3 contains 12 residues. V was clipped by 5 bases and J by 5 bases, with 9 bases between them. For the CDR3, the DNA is TGTGCCAGCAGTCCCCGTTTATATGGCTACACCTTC. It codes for CASSPRLYGYTF.

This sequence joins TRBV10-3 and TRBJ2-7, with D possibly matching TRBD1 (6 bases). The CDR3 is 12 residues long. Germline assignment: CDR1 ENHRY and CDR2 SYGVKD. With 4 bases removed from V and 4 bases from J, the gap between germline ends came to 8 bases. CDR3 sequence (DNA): TGTGCCATCAGTGGGACAGTTTACGAGCAGTACTTC. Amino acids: CAISGTVYEQYF.

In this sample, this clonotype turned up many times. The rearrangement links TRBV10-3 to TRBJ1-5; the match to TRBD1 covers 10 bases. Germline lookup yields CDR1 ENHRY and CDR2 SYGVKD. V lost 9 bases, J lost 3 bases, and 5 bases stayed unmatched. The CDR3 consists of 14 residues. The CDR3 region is CAIWDRGDNQPQHF. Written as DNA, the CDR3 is TGTGCCATTTGGGACAGGGGTGACAATCAGCCCCAGCATTTT.

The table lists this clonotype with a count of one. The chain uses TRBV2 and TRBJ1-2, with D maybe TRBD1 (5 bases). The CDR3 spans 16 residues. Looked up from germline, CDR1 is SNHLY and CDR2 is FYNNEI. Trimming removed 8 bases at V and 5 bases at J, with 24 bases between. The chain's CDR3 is CASSPYDSLGPYGYTF. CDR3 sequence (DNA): TGTGCCAGCTCACCATATGATTCATTGGGACCTTATGGCTACACCTTC.

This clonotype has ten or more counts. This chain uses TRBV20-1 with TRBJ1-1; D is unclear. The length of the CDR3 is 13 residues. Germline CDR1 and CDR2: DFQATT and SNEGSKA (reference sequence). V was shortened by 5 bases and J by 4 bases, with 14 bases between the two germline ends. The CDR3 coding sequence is TGCAGTGCTCCTCCCCAGAAAGGCACTGAAGCTTTCTTT. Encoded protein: CSAPPQKGTEAFF.

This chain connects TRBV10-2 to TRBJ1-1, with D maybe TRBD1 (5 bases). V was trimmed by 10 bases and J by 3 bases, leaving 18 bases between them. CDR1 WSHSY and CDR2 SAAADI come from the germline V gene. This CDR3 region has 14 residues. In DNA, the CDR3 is TGCGCCACGCACCGGGACCTAAGGGACACTGAAGCTTTCTTT. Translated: CATHRDLRDTEAFF.

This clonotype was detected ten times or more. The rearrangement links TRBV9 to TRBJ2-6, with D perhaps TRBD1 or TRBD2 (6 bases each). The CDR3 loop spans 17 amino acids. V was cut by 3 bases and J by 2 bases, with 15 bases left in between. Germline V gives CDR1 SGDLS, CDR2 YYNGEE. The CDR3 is CASSEEAGHTGANVLTF. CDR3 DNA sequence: TGTGCCAGCAGCGAAGAGGCGGGACACACTGGGGCCAACGTCCTGACTTTC.